A selection of T cell receptor beta chains follows, all from one sample in a study of blood T cell repertoires in COVID-19. Assay used: immunoSEQ multiplex PCR; TCRdb lists only in-frame clones, some missing. This sample has roughly 95,000 clones, with roughly 86% found just once. Specimen: peripheral blood. These TCRs come from a man aged 45-65 years with active or convalescent COVID-19. Both conserved end residues are part of each CDR3. A D gene is named only where the DNA matches it firmly.

CDR3 length | V gene | D gene | CDR3 protein
14 | TRBV4-1 | NA | CASSRQRFNTEAFF
15 | TRBV18 | NA | CASSPGQGTYNEQFF
15 | TRBV6-6 | TRBD1 | CASSLPDRSSYEQYF
14 | TRBV5-1 | TRBD1 | CASSLGQGSSPLHF
13 | TRBV29-1 | NA | CSVGGATNEKLFF
13 | TRBV3-1/TRBV3-2 | NA | CASSQGGHYGYTF
18 | TRBV7-9 | TRBD1 | CASSLSQGQGGMYYGYTF
15 | TRBV2 | TRBD2 | CASSEGLAGLGIQYF
15 | TRBV5-1 | TRBD1 | CASSRQGVSTGELFF
13 | TRBV7-8 | NA | CASSSQVGETQYF
15 | TRBV19 | TRBD1 | CASRPRTGGTETQYF
14 | TRBV6-6 | NA | CASNPGPGANVLTF